This record covers a single TCR beta chain. Its antigen remains unknown. V shed 7 bases, J shed 5 bases, and the junction held 11 bases outside the gene matches. The CDR3 covers 14 residues. Germline CDR1 is MNHEY and CDR2 is SVGAGI. Sequenced by immunoSEQ multiplex PCR; TCRdb stores in-frame clones only, minus some. The sample carries about 98,000 clones, 85% to 95% recorded once. The entry originates in a study of OX40 agonist ivuxolimab in advanced cancers. About the study: Clinicians treated patients with ivuxolimab, an agonistic anti-OX40 (CD134) antibody. Patients received ivuxolimab, an intravenous treatment, every 2 weeks at 0.01 to 10 mg/kg. Of the patients, three showed partial responses, one with hepatocellular carcinoma and two with cutaneous melanoma. General study points: Some of the lowest clonal expansion was seen in partial responders at 0.1-3.0 mg/kg.

Here the sequenced sample was CD4+ or CD8+ T cells sorted from blood, taken in a trial of the OX40 agonist ivuxolimab. The rearrangement links TRBV6-5 to TRBJ2-7, with 7 nucleotides matching TRBD1. This TCR was recovered from an adult with an advanced solid tumor such as melanoma, head and neck, liver or kidney cancer. CDR3 sequence reads: CASNYQQGYNEQYV. CDR3 sequence (DNA): TGTGCCAGCAACTACCAACAGGGGTACAACGAGCAGTACGTC.